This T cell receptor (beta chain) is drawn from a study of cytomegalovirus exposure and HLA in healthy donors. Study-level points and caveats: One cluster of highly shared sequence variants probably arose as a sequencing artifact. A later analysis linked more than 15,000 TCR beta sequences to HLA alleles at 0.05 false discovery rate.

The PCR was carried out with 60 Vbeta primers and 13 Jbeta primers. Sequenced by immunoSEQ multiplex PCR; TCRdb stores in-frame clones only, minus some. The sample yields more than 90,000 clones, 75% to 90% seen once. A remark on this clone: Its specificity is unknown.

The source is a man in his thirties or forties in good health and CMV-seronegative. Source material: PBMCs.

In nucleotides, the CDR3 is TGCAGCGTTGAGGTCTTACGGGGGAGCAATCAGCCCCAGCATTTT. It translates to CSVEVLRGSNQPQHF. The chain has TRBV29-1 and TRBJ1-5, with D possibly TRBD1 on 5 matching bases. The germline CDR1 and CDR2 sequences are SQVTM and ANQGSEA. CDR3 length: 15 residues. The V end lost 3 bases, the J end lost 1 base, and 13 bases lay between the germline ends.